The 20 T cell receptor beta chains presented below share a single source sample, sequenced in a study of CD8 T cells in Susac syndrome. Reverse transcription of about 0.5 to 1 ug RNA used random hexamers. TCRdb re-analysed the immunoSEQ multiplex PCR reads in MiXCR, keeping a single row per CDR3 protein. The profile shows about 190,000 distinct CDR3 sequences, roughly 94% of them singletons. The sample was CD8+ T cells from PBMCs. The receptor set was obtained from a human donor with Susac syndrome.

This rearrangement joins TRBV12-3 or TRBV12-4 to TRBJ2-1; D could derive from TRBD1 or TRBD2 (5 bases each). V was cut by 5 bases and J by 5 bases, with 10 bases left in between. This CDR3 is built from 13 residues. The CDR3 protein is CASSAGTHNEQFF. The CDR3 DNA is TGTGCCAGCAGTGCAGGGACCCACAATGAGCAGTTCTTC.

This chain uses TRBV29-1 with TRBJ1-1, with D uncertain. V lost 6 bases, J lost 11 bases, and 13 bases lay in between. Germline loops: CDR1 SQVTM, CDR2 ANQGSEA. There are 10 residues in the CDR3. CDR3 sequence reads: CSVQNRVAFF. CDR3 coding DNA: TGCAGCGTCCAAAACCGTGTGGCTTTCTTT.

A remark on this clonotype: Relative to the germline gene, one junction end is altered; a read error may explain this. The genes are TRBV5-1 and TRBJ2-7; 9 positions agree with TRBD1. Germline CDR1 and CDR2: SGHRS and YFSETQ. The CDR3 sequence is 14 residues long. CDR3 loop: CASSFGTGSYEQYF. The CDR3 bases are TGTGCCAGCAGTTTCGGGACAGGGTCCTACGAGCAGTACTTC.

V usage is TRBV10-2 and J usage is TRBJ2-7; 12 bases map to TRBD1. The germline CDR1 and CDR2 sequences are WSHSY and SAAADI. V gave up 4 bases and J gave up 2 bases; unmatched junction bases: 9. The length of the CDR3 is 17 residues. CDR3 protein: CASSGGTGGIWAYEQYF. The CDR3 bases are TGCGCCAGCAGTGGAGGGACAGGGGGCATATGGGCCTACGAGCAGTACTTC.

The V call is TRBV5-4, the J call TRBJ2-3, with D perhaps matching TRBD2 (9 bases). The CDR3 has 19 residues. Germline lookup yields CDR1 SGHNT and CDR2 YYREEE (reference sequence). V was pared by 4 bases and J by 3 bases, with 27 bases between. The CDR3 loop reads CASSTDRGVSGRRTDTQYF. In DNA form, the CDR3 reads TGTGCCAGCAGCACAGACAGGGGTGTAAGCGGGAGGAGAACAGATACGCAGTATTTT.

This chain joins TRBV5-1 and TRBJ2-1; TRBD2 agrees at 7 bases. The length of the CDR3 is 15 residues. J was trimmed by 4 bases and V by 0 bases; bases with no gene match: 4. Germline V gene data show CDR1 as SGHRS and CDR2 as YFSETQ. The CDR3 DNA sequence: TGCGCCAGCAGCTTGGTTGCTAGCGGATACAATGAGCAGTTCTTC. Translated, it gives CASSLVASGYNEQFF.

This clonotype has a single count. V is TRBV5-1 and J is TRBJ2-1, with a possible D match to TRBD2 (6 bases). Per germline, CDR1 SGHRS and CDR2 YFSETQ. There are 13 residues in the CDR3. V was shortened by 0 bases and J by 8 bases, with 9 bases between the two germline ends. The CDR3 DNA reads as TGCGCCAGCAGCTTGGCCGCGGGGCATGAGCAGTTCTTC. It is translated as CASSLAAGHEQFF.

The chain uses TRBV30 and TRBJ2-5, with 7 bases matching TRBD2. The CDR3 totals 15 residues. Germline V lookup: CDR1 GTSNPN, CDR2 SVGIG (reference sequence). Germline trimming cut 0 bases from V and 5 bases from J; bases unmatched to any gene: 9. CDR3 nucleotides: TGTGCCTGGAGTGTCCTCGGGGGGTATACGGAGACCCAGTACTTC. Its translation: CAWSVLGGYTETQYF.

The CDR3 reads CSGQGLNEKLFF. The CDR3 region has the DNA TGCAGCGGACAGGGCCTTAATGAAAAACTGTTTTTT. The V and J genes are TRBV20-1 and TRBJ1-4, with 8 bases matching TRBD1. Germline CDR1 DFQATT, CDR2 SNEGSKA (reference sequence). The CDR3 has 12 amino acids.

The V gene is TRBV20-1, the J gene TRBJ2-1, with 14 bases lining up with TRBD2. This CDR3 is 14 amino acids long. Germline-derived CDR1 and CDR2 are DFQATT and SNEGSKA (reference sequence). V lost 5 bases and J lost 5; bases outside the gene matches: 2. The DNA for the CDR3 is TGCAGTGCTCTGGGACTAGCGGGAGACAATGAGCAGTTCTTC. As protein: CSALGLAGDNEQFF.

CDR3 nucleotides: TGTGCCAGCGGCCTTCTGCCGGGACAGGGAAGAGATACGCAGTATTTT. Protein product: CASGLLPGQGRDTQYF. V usage is TRBV12-3 or TRBV12-4 and J usage is TRBJ2-3, with 9 bases identical to TRBD1. The V and J ends lost 8 bases and 5 bases, in that order; junction bases with no gene match: 14. The CDR3 contains 16 residues.

CDR3 DNA sequence: TGTGCCAGCAGCTTTCGGTTCGGGACCGGGGAGCTGTTTTTT. Its translation: CASSFRFGTGELFF. The gene calls are TRBV13 and TRBJ2-2; D is uncertain. The V and J ends lost 3 bases and 5 bases respectively, with 10 bases between them. The CDR3 extends over 14 amino acids. Germline V gene lookup returns CDR1 PRHDT and CDR2 FYEKMQ (reference sequence).

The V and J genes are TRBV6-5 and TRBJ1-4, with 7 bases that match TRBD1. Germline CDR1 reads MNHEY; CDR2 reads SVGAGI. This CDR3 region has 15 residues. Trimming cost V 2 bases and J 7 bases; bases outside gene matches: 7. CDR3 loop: CASSYRGTVAEKLFF. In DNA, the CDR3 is TGTGCCAGCAGTTACAGGGGGACAGTCGCTGAAAAACTGTTTTTT.

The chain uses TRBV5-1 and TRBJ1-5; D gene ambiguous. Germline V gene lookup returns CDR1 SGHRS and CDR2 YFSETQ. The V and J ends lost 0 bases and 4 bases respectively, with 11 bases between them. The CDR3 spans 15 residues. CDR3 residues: CASSLGESANQPQHF. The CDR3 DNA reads TGCGCCAGCAGCTTGGGTGAGTCAGCAAATCAGCCCCAGCATTTT.

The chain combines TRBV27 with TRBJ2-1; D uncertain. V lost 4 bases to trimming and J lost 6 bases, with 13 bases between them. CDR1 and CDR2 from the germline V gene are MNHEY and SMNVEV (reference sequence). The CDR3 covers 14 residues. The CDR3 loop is CASSWTDSSNEQFF. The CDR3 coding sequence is TGTGCCAGCAGTTGGACCGATTCGAGCAATGAGCAGTTCTTC.

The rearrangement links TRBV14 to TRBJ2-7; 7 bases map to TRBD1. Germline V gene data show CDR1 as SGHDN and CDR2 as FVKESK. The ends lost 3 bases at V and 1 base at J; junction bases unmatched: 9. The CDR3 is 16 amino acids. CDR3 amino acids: CASSQVTGTASYEQYF. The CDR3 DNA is TGTGCCAGCAGCCAGGTAACCGGGACAGCGTCCTACGAGCAGTACTTC.

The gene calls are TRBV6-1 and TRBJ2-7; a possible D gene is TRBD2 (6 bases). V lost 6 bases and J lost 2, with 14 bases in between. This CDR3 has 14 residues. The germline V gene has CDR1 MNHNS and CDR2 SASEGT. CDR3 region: CASRPWAGPYEQYF. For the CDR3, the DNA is TGTGCCAGCAGGCCTTGGGCGGGACCCTACGAGCAGTACTTC.

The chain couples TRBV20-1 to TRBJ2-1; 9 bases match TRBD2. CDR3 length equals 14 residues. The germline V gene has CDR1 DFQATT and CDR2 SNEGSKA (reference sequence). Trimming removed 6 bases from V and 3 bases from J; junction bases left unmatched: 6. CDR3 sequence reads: CSATLAGSYNEQFF. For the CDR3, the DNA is TGCAGTGCAACCCTAGCGGGAAGCTACAATGAGCAGTTCTTC.

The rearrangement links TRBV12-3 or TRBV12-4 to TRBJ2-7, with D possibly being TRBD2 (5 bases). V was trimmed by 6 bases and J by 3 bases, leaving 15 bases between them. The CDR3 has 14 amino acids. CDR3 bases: TGTGCCAGCAGACTCAACGGGGTCCTCTACGAGCAGTACTTC. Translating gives CASRLNGVLYEQYF.

This CDR3 reads CAWRAKGGNTEAFF. The CDR3 DNA reads as TGTGCCTGGAGGGCTAAGGGTGGAAACACTGAAGCTTTCTTT. V usage is TRBV30 and J usage is TRBJ1-1, with D uncertain. In germline, CDR1 is GTSNPN, CDR2 SVGIG (reference sequence). V was cut by 3 bases and J by 2 bases, with 13 bases left in between. This CDR3 is 14 amino acids long. The full variable domain, rest sourced from reference TRBV30 and TRBJ1-1, is SQTIHQWPATLVQPVGSPLSLECTVEGTSNPNLYWYRQAAGRGLQLLFYSVGIGQISSEVPQNLSASRPQDRQFILSSKKLLLSDSGFYLCAWRAKGGNTEAFFGQGTRLTVV.